The 23 T cell receptor beta chains reported below all come from one sample, sequenced in a study of blood T cell repertoires in COVID-19. Sequencing was performed with immunoSEQ multiplex PCR; in TCRdb, only in-frame clones are kept and a portion is missing. Of 200,000 to 250,000 clones in the sample, 86% were seen once. The sequenced sample consisted of PBMCs or T cells enriched from blood (not recorded which). All receptors come from a woman aged 45-65 years in a cohort exposed to, infected with or recovered from COVID-19 (not recorded which).

This clone has a count of ten or more. The chain joins TRBV9 to TRBJ2-3; tentative D call: TRBD1 (5 bases). The CDR3 is 15 amino acids. Trimming shortened V by 6 bases and J by 2 bases, and 16 bases separated the two germline ends. Germline V gene lookup returns CDR1 SGDLS and CDR2 YYNGEE. The CDR3 spells CASTESSTDTDTQYF. The DNA of the CDR3 is TGTGCCAGCACCGAATCCTCGACAGACACAGATACGCAGTATTTT.

The chain uses TRBV6-5 and TRBJ2-2; D may be TRBD2 (6 bases). CDR1 MNHEY and CDR2 SVGAGI come from the germline V gene. This CDR3 contains 13 residues. Trimming cost V 8 bases and J 9 bases, with 16 bases left between them. CDR3 in amino acids: CASRRGRARELFF. In DNA form, the CDR3 reads TGTGCCAGCCGGAGGGGCAGGGCCCGGGAGCTGTTTTTT.

The chain employs TRBV29-1 and TRBJ1-2, with TRBD1 matching 8 bases. Trimming at V came to 4 bases and at J to 3 bases, leaving 7 bases not matched to a gene. Germline assignment: CDR1 SQVTM and CDR2 ANQGSEA. The length of the CDR3 is 14 residues. CDR3 loop: CSVVPDRAYYGYTF. CDR3 coding DNA: TGCAGCGTTGTCCCGGACAGGGCCTACTATGGCTACACCTTC.

The rearrangement joins TRBV28 to TRBJ2-2, with TRBD1 matching over 9 bases. The germline CDR1 and CDR2 sequences are MDHEN and SYDVKM. The CDR3 is 17 amino acids. V lost 6 bases to trimming and J lost 0 bases; unmatched junction nucleotides: 8. The CDR3: CASSSFRQGANTGELFF. As DNA, the CDR3 is TGTGCCAGCAGCTCTTTTAGACAGGGGGCGAACACCGGGGAGCTGTTTTTT.

The J gene is TRBJ1-2, the V gene TRBV18; the match to TRBD1 covers 8 bases. The CDR3 consists of 13 residues. V dropped 2 bases and J dropped 5; count of bases not matched to a gene: 1. The germline CDR1 and CDR2 sequences are KGHSH and LQKENI. CDR3 region: CASSPRTGYGYTF. CDR3 DNA: TGTGCCAGCTCACCAAGGACAGGGTATGGCTACACCTTC.

V is TRBV7-9 and J is TRBJ1-2; D might be TRBD1 (5 bases). The CDR3 loop spans 14 amino acids. The V gene lost 1 base and the J gene lost 2 bases, with 8 bases spanning the gap. Looked up from germline, CDR1 is SEHNR and CDR2 is FQNEAQ (reference sequence). CDR3 loop: CASSLDRSNYGYTF. For the CDR3, the DNA is TGTGCCAGCAGCTTAGACAGGTCAAACTATGGCTACACCTTC.

The rearrangement links TRBV24-1 to TRBJ2-3, with D unclear. Between the trimmed V and J ends, which lost 4 bases and 3 bases, there was a span of 13 bases. The CDR3 spans 15 residues. CDR1 and CDR2 from the germline V gene are KGHDR and SFDVKD. The CDR3 DNA reads TGTGCCACCAGTGAATCCCCCTTAACAACAGATACGCAGTATTTT. Protein: CATSESPLTTDTQYF.

The rearrangement joins TRBV11-2 to TRBJ1-3; D is possibly TRBD1 (6 bases). The germline gives CDR1 SGHAT, CDR2 FQNNGV. The CDR3 sequence is 15 residues long. The CDR3 sequence: CAGRDTLASGNTIYF. Here the CDR3 DNA reads TGTGCGGGCCGGGACACCTTAGCTTCTGGAAACACCATATATTTT.

The chain is built from TRBV9 and TRBJ1-2; the match to TRBD1 covers 11 bases. V lost 6 bases, J lost 5 bases, and 12 bases stayed unmatched. The CDR3 runs 16 residues. The V gene's germline CDR1 is SGDLS and CDR2 YYNGEE. The DNA for the CDR3 is TGTGCCAGCAACCCGCCGGGACAGGGGGACGGATATGGCTACACCTTC. Translating gives CASNPPGQGDGYGYTF. The entire variable domain, with the rest obtained from reference TRBV9 and TRBJ1-2, is as follows: DSGVTQTPKHLITATGQRVTLRCSPRSGDLSVYWYQQSLDQGLQFLIQYYNGEERAKGNILERFSAQQFPDLHSELNLSSLELGDSALYFCASNPPGQGDGYGYTFGSGTRLTVV.

This chain uses TRBV19 with TRBJ1-5, with TRBD1 matching 7 bases. Per germline, CDR1 LNHDA and CDR2 SQIVND (reference sequence). V gave up 6 bases and J gave up 9 bases; unmatched junction bases: 11. The CDR3 is 14 residues long. The chain's CDR3 is CASSPRTGSRPQHF. The CDR3 region has the DNA TGTGCCAGTAGCCCGCGGACAGGCTCAAGGCCCCAGCATTTT.

The chain links TRBV30 to TRBJ1-2, with D uncertain. The V end lost 3 bases, the J end lost 1 base, and 6 bases lay between the germline ends. This CDR3 contains 12 residues. In germline, CDR1 is GTSNPN, CDR2 SVGIG (reference sequence). CDR3 region: CAWSRNNYGYTF. The DNA of the CDR3 is TGTGCCTGGAGCAGGAATAACTATGGCTACACCTTC. The complete variable domain, with remaining parts taken from reference TRBV30 and TRBJ1-2, reads SQTIHQWPATLVQPVGSPLSLECTVEGTSNPNLYWYRQAAGRGLQLLFYSVGIGQISSEVPQNLSASRPQDRQFILSSKKLLLSDSGFYLCAWSRNNYGYTFGSGTRLTVV.

V gene TRBV29-1 combines with J gene TRBJ1-2; 7 nucleotides match TRBD1. The CDR3 contains 14 residues. V was pared by 3 bases and J by 3 bases, with 7 bases of the junction left unmatched. Germline V gene lookup returns CDR1 SQVTM and CDR2 ANQGSEA. The CDR3 nucleotides are TGCAGCGTTGAGGAAGGGGGCAGGGACTATGGCTACACCTTC. This gives the protein CSVEEGGRDYGYTF.

This clone was picked up one time. The chain joins TRBV12-5 to TRBJ2-1; possible D gene TRBD2, 7 bases. With 0 bases removed from V and 7 bases from J, the gap between germline ends came to 10 bases. This CDR3 is built from 14 residues. Germline V lookup: CDR1 LGHNT, CDR2 FRNRAP. CDR3 amino acids: CASGLVGGRNEQFF. CDR3 sequence (DNA): TGTGCTAGTGGTTTGGTCGGGGGGCGGAATGAGCAGTTCTTC.

This clone was observed a few times. This sequence joins TRBV10-3 and TRBJ1-1, with D uncertain. Germline V lookup: CDR1 ENHRY, CDR2 SYGVKD. Deletions cut 5 bases from V and 11 bases from J, with 18 bases between. The CDR3 is made up of 13 amino acids. This CDR3 reads CAISTLPDNHAFF. DNA of the CDR3: TGTGCCATCAGTACATTACCAGACAATCACGCTTTCTTT.

This clone was seen once. The chain recombines TRBV3-1 (or the pseudogene TRBV3-2) with TRBJ2-7; 8 nucleotides agree with TRBD1. V gave up 6 bases and J gave up 6 bases; unmatched junction bases: 4. The CDR3 runs to 12 residues. Germline V gives CDR1 LGHDT, CDR2 YNNKEL (reference sequence). The CDR3 protein is CASRTGVSEQYF. The CDR3 DNA sequence: TGTGCCAGCAGGACAGGGGTGTCCGAGCAGTACTTC.

This chain uses TRBV3-1 (or the pseudogene TRBV3-2) with TRBJ1-3; D is unclear. The CDR3 totals 15 residues. In germline, CDR1 is LGHDT, CDR2 YNNKEL (reference sequence). Trimming cost V 0 bases and J 0 bases, with 6 bases left between them. The CDR3 coding sequence is TGTGCCAGCAGCCAAGAAGTTAGCTCTGGAAACACCATATATTTT. It yields the protein CASSQEVSSGNTIYF.

The chain has TRBV4-1 and TRBJ2-3; 9 bases are shared with TRBD1. Trimming cost V 0 bases and J 3 bases; bases outside gene matches: 1. The CDR3 has 15 residues. CDR1 is MGHRA and CDR2 is YSYEKL in the germline V gene. This CDR3 is CASSQEGTGTDTQYF. The CDR3 DNA sequence: TGCGCCAGCAGCCAAGAGGGGACAGGGACAGATACGCAGTATTTT.

The V and J genes are TRBV7-9 and TRBJ1-1, with 11 bases that match TRBD1. This CDR3 is 15 amino acids long. Germline values: CDR1 SEHNR, CDR2 FQNEAQ (reference sequence). Trimming removed 2 bases from V and 8 bases from J; junction bases left unmatched: 7. CDR3 DNA sequence: TGTGCCAGCAGCTTATGGACAGGGGGCATCCCGGAAGCTTTCTTT. It specifies CASSLWTGGIPEAFF.

The V gene is TRBV20-1, the J gene TRBJ1-2; D not resolved. CDR3 size: 12 residues. Trimming took 3 bases from V and 4 from J, leaving 9 bases between them. Germline V CDR1 and CDR2: DFQATT, SNEGSKA (reference sequence). The CDR3 DNA sequence: TGCAGTGCTAGTCGGACTATCTATGGCTACACCTTC. It is translated as CSASRTIYGYTF.

The V gene is TRBV11-3, the J gene TRBJ2-7; D is undetermined. This CDR3 is built from 12 residues. Germline V gene lookup returns CDR1 SGHNT and CDR2 YENEEA. V was pared by 5 bases and J by 5 bases, with 10 bases between. CDR3 in amino acids: CASSRDSDEQYF. The DNA for the CDR3 is TGTGCCAGCAGCCGAGACTCGGACGAGCAGTACTTC.

DNA for the CDR3: TGTGCCAGTAGTATAGTTCCAGGGACAATCGGTGGCTACACCTTC. This sequence encodes CASSIVPGTIGGYTF. The chain couples TRBV19 to TRBJ1-2; possible D gene TRBD1, 6 bases. V lost 1 base, J lost 7 bases, and 16 bases lay in between. CDR1 and CDR2 from the germline V gene are LNHDA and SQIVND (reference sequence). The CDR3 consists of 15 residues.

This chain uses TRBV27 with TRBJ1-2; D perhaps matches TRBD1 (6 bases). Per the germline V gene, CDR1 is MNHEY and CDR2 is SMNVEV (reference sequence). The CDR3 has 16 amino acids. Deletions cut 5 bases from V and 10 bases from J, with 26 bases between. The CDR3 nucleotides are TGTGCCAGCAGTGAACGCTTTACCGGGACACAAAGCTCCTACACCTTC. The encoded protein is CASSERFTGTQSSYTF.

V is TRBV10-2 and J is TRBJ1-5; TRBD1 matches at 7 bases. This CDR3 spans 14 amino acids. Per the germline V gene, CDR1 is WSHSY and CDR2 is SAAADI. Losses at the gene ends were 6 bases for V and 3 bases for J; bases not matched to a gene: 5. CDR3 in amino acids: CASREGQLNQPQHF. DNA for the CDR3: TGCGCCAGCAGGGAGGGACAGCTCAATCAGCCCCAGCATTTT.